A selection of T cell receptor beta chains follows, all from one sample in a study of CD8 T cells in ankylosing spondylitis. MiXCR, run by TCRdb on the 5' RACE reads, gives a single entry per CDR3 protein. The top ten clones hold more than 15% of a sample with 190,000 or so distinct CDR3 sequences, roughly 13% of them seen once. The sequenced sample was blood, either unsorted or a sorted T cell fraction (not recorded which). The receptor set was obtained from a male donor with ankylosing spondylitis or in good health (not recorded which). The CDR3 runs from the conserved cysteine through the conserved F or W. The D gene is left open where the match is weak. A row's size may be missing; if present it is once, few, many or a size class.

cdr3_aa cdr3_nt j_call v_call d_call clone_size
CASSLEPANTGELFF TGCGCCAGCAGCTTGGAGCCCGCGAACACCGGGGAGCTGTTTTTT TRBJ2-2 TRBV5-1 NA many
CASSFQREVPYNEQFF TGTGCCAGCAGCTTCCAGCGGGAGGTCCCCTACAATGAGCAGTTCTTC TRBJ2-1 TRBV7-2 TRBD2 NA
CASSDSAVASTDTQYF TGTGCCAGCAGTGACTCTGCGGTTGCTAGCACAGATACGCAGTATTTT TRBJ2-3 TRBV6-4 NA many
CASSEWRGEQYF TGTGCCAGCAGTGAATGGCGGGGCGAGCAGTACTTC TRBJ2-7 TRBV25-1 NA few
CASSEGWTDGETQYF TGTGCCAGCAGTGAAGGCTGGACGGATGGAGAGACCCAGTACTTC TRBJ2-5 TRBV25-1 NA NA
CASSLVGGEGDEQFF TGTGCCAGCAGCTTAGTAGGAGGGGAAGGCGATGAGCAGTTCTTC TRBJ2-1 TRBV7-9 NA many
CASSVDGAEYNEQFF TGTGCCAGCAGCGTAGACGGGGCGGAATACAATGAGCAGTTCTTC TRBJ2-1 TRBV9 NA few
CASSYSTSGRANEQFF TGTGCCAGCAGTTACTCGACTAGCGGGAGGGCAAATGAGCAGTTCTTC TRBJ2-1 TRBV6-5 TRBD2 few
CASRYRDLRGDTQYF TGTGCCAGTAGATACCGGGACTTACGGGGAGATACGCAGTATTTT TRBJ2-3 TRBV19 NA many
CASCPSRGIPFF TGTGCCAGCTGCCCGTCTAGGGGGATCCCATTCTTC TRBJ2-1 TRBV12-3/TRBV12-4 NA NA
CSARLRDYEQYF TGCAGTGCTAGACTCCGGGACTACGAGCAGTACTTC TRBJ2-7 TRBV20-1 NA large
CASSPREASPVETQYF TGTGCCAGCAGCCCCCGGGAGGCTAGCCCCGTGGAGACCCAGTACTTC TRBJ2-5 TRBV5-5 TRBD2 few
CASRFGQGGDKNIQYF TGTGCCAGCAGATTCGGACAGGGCGGAGACAAAAACATTCAGTACTTC TRBJ2-4 TRBV12-3/TRBV12-4 TRBD1 NA
CSALKGSDEKLFF TGCAGCGCCTTGAAGGGGTCGGATGAAAAACTGTTTTTT TRBJ1-4 TRBV29-1 NA few
CASSLGGAGEPYNEQFF TGTGCCAGCAGCCTCGGTGGAGCGGGAGAACCCTACAATGAGCAGTTCTTC TRBJ2-1 TRBV7-8 TRBD2 NA
CASSSGTVISKNIQYF TGTGCCAGCAGTTCCGGGACAGTCATTTCCAAAAACATTCAGTACTTC TRBJ2-4 TRBV28 TRBD1 many
CATSRLAGVVSADTQYF TGTGCCACCAGCAGACTAGCGGGAGTGGTTTCGGCAGATACGCAGTATTTT TRBJ2-3 TRBV15 TRBD2 NA
CASSEQATNYGYTF TGTGCCAGCAGCGAACAGGCGACTAACTATGGCTACACCTTC TRBJ1-2 TRBV9 NA few
CSARDEGLAIEQYF TGCAGTGCTAGAGATGAGGGACTAGCGATCGAGCAGTACTTC TRBJ2-7 TRBV20-1 TRBD2 few
CASSFVSGNTIYF TGTGCCAGCAGTTTTGTCTCTGGAAACACCATATATTTT TRBJ1-3 TRBV12-3/TRBV12-4 NA few
CASSYGGNNEQFF TGTGCCAGCAGTTACGGTGGCAACAATGAGCAGTTCTTC TRBJ2-1 TRBV6-5 NA few
CASRPSPSAGNEQFF TGTGCCAGCAGACCGAGCCCTAGCGCGGGCAATGAGCAGTTCTTC TRBJ2-1 TRBV12-3/TRBV12-4 NA few
CASSRRDGDYEQYF TGCGCCAGCAGTCGCCGGGACGGGGACTACGAGCAGTACTTC TRBJ2-7 TRBV5-1 NA NA
CASSYGGEQYF TGTGCCAGCAGTTACGGGGGCGAGCAGTACTTC TRBJ2-7 TRBV6-2/TRBV6-3 NA few
CAIAKLAGGQNGELFF TGCGCCATCGCGAAGTTAGCGGGAGGGCAAAACGGGGAGCTGTTTTTT TRBJ2-2 TRBV10-2 TRBD2 NA
CSARWASGLFSSYEQYF TGCAGTGCTAGGTGGGCTAGCGGGCTATTTAGCTCCTACGAGCAGTACTTC TRBJ2-7 TRBV20-1 TRBD2 few
CASSYSGYSGDPTDTQYF TGTGCCAGCAGTTACTCAGGGTACAGCGGAGACCCCACAGATACGCAGTATTTT TRBJ2-3 TRBV6-5 NA NA
CATARADAGELFF TGTGCCACCGCCAGGGCGGACGCCGGGGAGCTGTTTTTT TRBJ2-2 TRBV6-4 NA NA
CASSLDRGHYEQYF TGTGCCAGCAGCTTGGACAGGGGGCACTACGAGCAGTACTTC TRBJ2-7 TRBV5-6 TRBD1 NA
CASSHPVSGSYNEQFF TGCGCCAGCAGCCACCCCGTAAGCGGGAGCTACAATGAGCAGTTCTTC TRBJ2-1 TRBV4-1 TRBD2 few
CASSPSTGDGYTF TGTGCCAGCAGTCCATCAACAGGGGATGGCTACACCTTC TRBJ1-2 TRBV27 TRBD1 few
CASSLIGTSGGADEQFF TGTGCCAGCAGCTTAATTGGGACTAGCGGGGGGGCCGATGAGCAGTTCTTC TRBJ2-1 TRBV7-8 TRBD2 few
CASSQVPGPSTDTQYF TGTGCCAGCAGCCAAGTTCCGGGTCCCAGCACAGATACGCAGTATTTT TRBJ2-3 TRBV3-1 NA many
CASSDGQTDTGELFF TGTGCCAGCAGTGACGGACAGACGGACACCGGGGAGCTGTTTTTT TRBJ2-2 TRBV6-1 NA many
CASKPGQGPPTREETQYF TGTGCCAGCAAACCGGGACAGGGGCCACCCACCCGCGAAGAGACCCAGTACTTC TRBJ2-5 TRBV27 TRBD1 NA
CASRHRACYGYTF TGTGCCAGCCGACACAGGGCTTGCTATGGCTACACCTTC TRBJ1-2 TRBV21-1 NA NA
CASSFFDNTQYF TGTGCCAGCAGCTTTTTCGATAATACGCAGTATTTT TRBJ2-3 TRBV11-2 NA many
CASRGTSGRAYYNEQFF TGTGCCAGCAGGGGGACTAGCGGGAGGGCCTACTACAATGAGCAGTTCTTC TRBJ2-1 TRBV2 TRBD2 many
CASSNPNTGELFF TGTGCCAGCAGTAACCCGAACACCGGGGAGCTGTTTTTT TRBJ2-2 TRBV2 NA few
CASAGTLGLYNEQFF TGCGCCAGCGCCGGGACGCTGGGGCTCTACAATGAGCAGTTCTTC TRBJ2-1 TRBV5-1 NA NA
CASSLPSAPGEQFF TGTGCCAGCAGCCTGCCTAGCGCCCCAGGTGAGCAGTTCTTC TRBJ2-1 TRBV3-1 NA NA
CASSAPGQGPYEQYF TGTGCCAGCAGTGCTCCGGGACAGGGACCCTACGAGCAGTACTTC TRBJ2-7 TRBV6-1 TRBD1 NA
CASSSHTGELFF TGTGCCAGCAGTTCCCATACCGGGGAGCTGTTTTTT TRBJ2-2 TRBV11-2 NA few
CAISDGALSTDTQYF TGTGCCATCAGTGATGGGGCGTTAAGCACAGATACGCAGTATTTT TRBJ2-3 TRBV10-3 NA few
CASSHGIQFAREGYNEQFF TGTGCCAGCAGCCACGGCATACAGTTCGCGCGGGAGGGATACAATGAGCAGTTCTTC TRBJ2-1 TRBV3-1 TRBD2 few
CASSYGGGRYNEQFF TGTGCCAGCAGCTATGGGGGGGGCCGTTACAATGAGCAGTTCTTC TRBJ2-1 TRBV9 NA many
CASSLARAGQETQYF TGTGCCAGCAGTTTAGCGAGGGCTGGCCAAGAGACCCAGTACTTC TRBJ2-5 TRBV12-3/TRBV12-4 NA many
CSALEELAGGDTYNEQFF TGCAGTGCCTTAGAGGAACTAGCGGGGGGGGATACCTACAATGAGCAGTTCTTC TRBJ2-1 TRBV20-1 TRBD2 NA
CASSPRGGPNYEQYF TGCGCCAGCAGCCCGCGGGGCGGGCCAAACTACGAGCAGTACTTC TRBJ2-7 TRBV4-1 NA few
CASSDSAGGHNEQFF TGTGCCAGCAGTGACTCAGCGGGGGGGCACAATGAGCAGTTCTTC TRBJ2-1 TRBV6-4 TRBD2 NA
CASSLDPPGGSEQFF TGTGCCAGCAGCTTAGACCCCCCTGGCGGCAGTGAGCAGTTCTTC TRBJ2-1 TRBV7-9 NA many
CASSRTGRGNEQFF TGCGCCAGCAGCAGGACAGGGAGGGGCAATGAGCAGTTCTTC TRBJ2-1 TRBV5-1 NA few
CASSLGSGAYNEQFF TGTGCCAGCAGCTTAGGCAGCGGGGCCTACAATGAGCAGTTCTTC TRBJ2-1 TRBV5-6 TRBD2 many
CSVERTSRGDEQFF TGCAGCGTTGAAAGGACATCCCGTGGGGATGAGCAGTTCTTC TRBJ2-1 TRBV29-1 NA few
CASSLSRYGYTF TGCGCCAGCAGCTTATCGAGATATGGCTACACCTTC TRBJ1-2 TRBV5-1 NA many